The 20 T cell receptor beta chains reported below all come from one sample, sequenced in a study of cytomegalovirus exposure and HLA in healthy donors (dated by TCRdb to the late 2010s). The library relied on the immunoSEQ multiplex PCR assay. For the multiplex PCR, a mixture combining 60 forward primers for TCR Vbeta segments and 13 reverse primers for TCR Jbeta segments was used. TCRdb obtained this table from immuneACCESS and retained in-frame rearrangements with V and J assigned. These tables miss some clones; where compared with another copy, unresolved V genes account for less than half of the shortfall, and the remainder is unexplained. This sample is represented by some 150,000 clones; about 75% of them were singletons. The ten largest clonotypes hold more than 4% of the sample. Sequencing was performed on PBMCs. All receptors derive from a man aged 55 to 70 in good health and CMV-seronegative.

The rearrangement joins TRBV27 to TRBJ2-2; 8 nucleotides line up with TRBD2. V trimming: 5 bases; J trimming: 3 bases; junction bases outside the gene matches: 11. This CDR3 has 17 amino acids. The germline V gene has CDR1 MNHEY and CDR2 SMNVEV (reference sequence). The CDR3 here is CASSPRGGITDTGELFF. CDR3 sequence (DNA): TGTGCCAGCAGTCCTCGGGGGGGGATTACGGACACCGGGGAGCTGTTTTTT.

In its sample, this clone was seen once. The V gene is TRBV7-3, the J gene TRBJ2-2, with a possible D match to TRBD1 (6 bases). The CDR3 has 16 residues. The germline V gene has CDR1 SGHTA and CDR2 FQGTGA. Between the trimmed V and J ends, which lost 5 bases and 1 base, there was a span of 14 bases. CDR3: CASSPGRGGNTGELFF. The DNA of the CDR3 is TGTGCCAGCAGCCCGGGGAGAGGGGGGAACACCGGGGAGCTGTTTTTT.

CDR3 DNA sequence: TGTGCCAGCAGCCTACTAGCGGGAGACTCCTACGAGCAGTACTTC. Translation gives CASSLLAGDSYEQYF. The rearrangement links TRBV6-6 to TRBJ2-7; 11 positions match TRBD2. J gave up 0 bases and V 6 bases, and 4 bases lay outside the gene matches. CDR3 length: 15 amino acids. Per the germline V gene, CDR1 is MNHNY and CDR2 is SVGAGI (reference sequence).

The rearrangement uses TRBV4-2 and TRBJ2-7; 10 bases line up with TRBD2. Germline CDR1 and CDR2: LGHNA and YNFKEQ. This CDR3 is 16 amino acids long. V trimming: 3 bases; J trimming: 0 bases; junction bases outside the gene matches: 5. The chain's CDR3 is CASSHASSGSSYEQYF. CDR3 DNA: TGTGCCAGCAGCCACGCATCTAGCGGGAGCTCCTACGAGCAGTACTTC.

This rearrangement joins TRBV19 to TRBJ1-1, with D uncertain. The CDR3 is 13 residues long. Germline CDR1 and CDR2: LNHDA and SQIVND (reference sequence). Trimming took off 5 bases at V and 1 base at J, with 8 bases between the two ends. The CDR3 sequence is CASSGLGNTEAFF. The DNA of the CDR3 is TGTGCCAGTAGTGGTCTCGGGAACACTGAAGCTTTCTTT. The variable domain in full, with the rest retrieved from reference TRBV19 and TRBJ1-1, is DGGITQSPKYLFRKEGQNVTLSCEQNLNHDAMYWYRQDPGQGLRLIYYSQIVNDFQKGDIAEGYSVSREKKESFPLTVTSAQKNPTAFYLCASSGLGNTEAFFGQGTRLTVV.

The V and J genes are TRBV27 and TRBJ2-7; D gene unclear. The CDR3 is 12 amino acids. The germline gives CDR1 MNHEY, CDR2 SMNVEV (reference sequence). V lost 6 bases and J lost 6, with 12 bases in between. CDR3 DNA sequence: TGTGCCAGCAGACGACAACTCGGCGAGCAGTACTTC. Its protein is CASRRQLGEQYF.

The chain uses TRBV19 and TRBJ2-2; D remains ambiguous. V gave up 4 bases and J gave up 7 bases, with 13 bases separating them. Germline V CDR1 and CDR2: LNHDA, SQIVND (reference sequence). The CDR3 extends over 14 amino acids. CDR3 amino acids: CASSTSHTGGELFF. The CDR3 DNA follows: TGTGCCAGTAGTACCTCCCATACTGGCGGGGAGCTGTTTTTT.

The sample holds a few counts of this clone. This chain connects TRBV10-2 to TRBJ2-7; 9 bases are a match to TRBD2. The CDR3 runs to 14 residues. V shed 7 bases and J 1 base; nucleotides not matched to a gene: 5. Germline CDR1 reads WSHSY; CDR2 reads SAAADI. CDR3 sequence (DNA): TGCGCCAGCAAGTCTAGCGGGATATCCTACGAGCAGTACTTC. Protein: CASKSSGISYEQYF.

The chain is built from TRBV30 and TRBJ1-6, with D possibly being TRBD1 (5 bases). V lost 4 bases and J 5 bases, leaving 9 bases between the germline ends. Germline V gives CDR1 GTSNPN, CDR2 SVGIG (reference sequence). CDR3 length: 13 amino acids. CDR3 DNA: TGTGCCTGGAACTTAGGGGATAATTCACCCCTCCACTTT. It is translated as CAWNLGDNSPLHF.

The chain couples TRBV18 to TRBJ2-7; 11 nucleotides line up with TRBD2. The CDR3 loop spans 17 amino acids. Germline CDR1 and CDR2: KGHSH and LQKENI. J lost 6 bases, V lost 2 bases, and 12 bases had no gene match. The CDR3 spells CASSPKIAGGPSGEQYF. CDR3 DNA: TGTGCCAGCTCACCAAAGATAGCGGGAGGGCCCTCCGGCGAGCAGTACTTC.

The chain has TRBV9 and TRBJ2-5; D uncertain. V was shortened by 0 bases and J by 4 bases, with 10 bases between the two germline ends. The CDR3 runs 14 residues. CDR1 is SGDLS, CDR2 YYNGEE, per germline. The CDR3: CASSVGAAGETQYF. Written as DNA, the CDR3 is TGTGCCAGCAGCGTAGGGGCAGCTGGAGAGACCCAGTACTTC.

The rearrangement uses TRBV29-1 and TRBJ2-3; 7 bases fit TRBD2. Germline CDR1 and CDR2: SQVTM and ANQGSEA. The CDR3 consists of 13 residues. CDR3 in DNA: TGCACCGAGCAAGCGGGACTCACAGATACGCAGTATTTT. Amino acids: CTEQAGLTDTQYF.

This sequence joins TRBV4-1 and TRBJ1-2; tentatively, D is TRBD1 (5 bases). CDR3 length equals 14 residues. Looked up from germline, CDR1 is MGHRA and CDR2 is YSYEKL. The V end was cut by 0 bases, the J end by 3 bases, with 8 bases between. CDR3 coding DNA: TGCGCCAGCAGCCAAGAATCGGGGGACTATGGCTACACCTTC. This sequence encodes CASSQESGDYGYTF.

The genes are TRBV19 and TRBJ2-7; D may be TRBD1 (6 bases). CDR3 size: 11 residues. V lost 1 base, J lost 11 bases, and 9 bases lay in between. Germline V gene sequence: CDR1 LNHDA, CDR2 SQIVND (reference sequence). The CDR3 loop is CASSIGTEEYF. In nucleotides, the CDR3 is TGTGCCAGTAGTATAGGGACAGAAGAGTACTTC.

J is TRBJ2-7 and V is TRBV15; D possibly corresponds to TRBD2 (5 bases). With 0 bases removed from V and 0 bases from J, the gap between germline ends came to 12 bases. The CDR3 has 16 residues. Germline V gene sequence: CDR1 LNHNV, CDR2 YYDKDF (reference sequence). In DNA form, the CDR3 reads TGTGCCACCAGCAGAGATAGAAGCGGCGTCTCCTACGAGCAGTACTTC. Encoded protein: CATSRDRSGVSYEQYF. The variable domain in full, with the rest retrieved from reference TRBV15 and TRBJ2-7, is DAMVIQNPRYQVTQFGKPVTLSCSQTLNHNVMYWYQQKSSQAPKLLFHYYDKDFNNEADTPDNFQSRRPNTSFCFLDIRSPGLGDTAMYLCATSRDRSGVSYEQYFGPGTRLTVT.

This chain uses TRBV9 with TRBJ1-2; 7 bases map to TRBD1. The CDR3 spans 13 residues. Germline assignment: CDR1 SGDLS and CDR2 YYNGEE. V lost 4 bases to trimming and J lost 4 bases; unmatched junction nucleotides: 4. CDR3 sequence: CASSLTGLYGYTF. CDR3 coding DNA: TGTGCCAGCAGCCTGACAGGGCTCTATGGCTACACCTTC.

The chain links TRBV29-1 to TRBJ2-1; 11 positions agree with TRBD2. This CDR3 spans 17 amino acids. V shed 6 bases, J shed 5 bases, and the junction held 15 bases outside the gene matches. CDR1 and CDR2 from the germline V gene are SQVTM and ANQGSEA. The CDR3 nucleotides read TGCAGCGTGGAACCGGGACTAGCGGACTGGGGGGACAATGAGCAGTTCTTC. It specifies CSVEPGLADWGDNEQFF.

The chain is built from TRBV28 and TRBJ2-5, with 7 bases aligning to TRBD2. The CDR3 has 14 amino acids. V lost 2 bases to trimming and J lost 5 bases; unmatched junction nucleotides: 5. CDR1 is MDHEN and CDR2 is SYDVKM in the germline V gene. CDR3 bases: TGTGCCAGCAGTTTAGGCGGGGGTGGGGAGACCCAGTACTTC. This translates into CASSLGGGGETQYF.

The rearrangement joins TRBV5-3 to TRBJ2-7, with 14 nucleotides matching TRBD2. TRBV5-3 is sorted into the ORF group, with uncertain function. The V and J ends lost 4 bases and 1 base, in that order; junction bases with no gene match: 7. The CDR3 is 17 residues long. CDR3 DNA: TGTGCCAGAAGCGGACCGGGACTAGCGGGGGTTTCCTACGAGCAGTACTTC. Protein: CARSGPGLAGVSYEQYF.

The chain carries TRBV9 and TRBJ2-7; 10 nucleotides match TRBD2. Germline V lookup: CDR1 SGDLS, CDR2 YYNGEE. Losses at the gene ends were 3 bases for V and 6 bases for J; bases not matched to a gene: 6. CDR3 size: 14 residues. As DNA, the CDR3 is TGTGCCAGCAGCGGGGGACTAGCGACGGGCGAGCAGTACTTC. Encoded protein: CASSGGLATGEQYF. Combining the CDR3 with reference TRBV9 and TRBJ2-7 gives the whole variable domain DSGVTQTPKHLITATGQRVTLRCSPRSGDLSVYWYQQSLDQGLQFLIQYYNGEERAKGNILERFSAQQFPDLHSELNLSSLELGDSALYFCASSGGLATGEQYFGPGTRLTVT.